The 4 T cell receptor beta chains given below trace back to one sample, sequenced in a study of tumor and adjacent non-tumor tissue in lung cancer. The library came from three nested PCR rounds adapted from ARM-PCR protocols. One entry per CDR3 protein, called by TCRdb with MiXCR from the multiplex PCR reads. The sample holds about 120,000 distinct CDR3 sequences; around three fifths are singletons and the top ten take roughly 13%. The template was RNA from unsorted bulk tissue. The specimen sequenced was lung tumor tissue. These receptors were collected from a man aged 30-40 years with non-small cell lung cancer.

As concerns this clonotype: A read error may produce the germline difference seen at one junction end. This sequence joins TRBV20-1 and TRBJ2-3; possibly TRBD1 for D (6 bases). CDR3 size: 13 residues. From germline, CDR1 is DFQATT and CDR2 SNEGSKA (reference sequence). This chain's CDR3 is CSARGRTADTQCF. In DNA, the CDR3 is TGCAGTGCTAGAGGGCGGACAGCAGATACACAGTGTTTT.

Comment on this clonotype: At one of its ends the junction is not consistent with the germline gene, which may arise from a read error. The chain carries TRBV4-1 and TRBJ2-7; a weak D match, TRBD2 (6 bases). The germline V gene has CDR1 MGHRA and CDR2 YSYEKL. The CDR3 length is 16 residues. The CDR3 coding sequence is TGCACCAGCAGCCAAGAAGTCAGCGGGTTAACCTACGAGCAGTACTTC. Protein product: CTSSQEVSGLTYEQYF.

Turning to this clonotype: An end of the junction does not agree with germline; a read error may underlie this. The V call is TRBV11-2, the J call TRBJ1-5; 7 bases line up with TRBD1. The germline V gene has CDR1 SGHAT and CDR2 FQNNGV. This CDR3 is built from 15 residues. The CDR3 DNA sequence: TGTGCCAGCAGCCCAGGGGGGCACATCAATCAACCCCAGCATTTT. Translating gives CASSPGGHINQPQHF.

This clonotype has only a few counts. A much larger clone lies one base from this, so it may be a read error. This rearrangement joins TRBV4-2 to TRBJ2-7; the D is unclear. The V gene lost 3 bases and the J gene lost 3 bases, with 15 bases spanning the gap. The CDR3 spans 15 residues. Germline assignment: CDR1 LGHNA and CDR2 YNFKEQ. In DNA, the CDR3 is TGTGCCAGCAGCCATGTATACAGTTCCTACTACGAGCAGTACTTC. This codes for CASSHVYSSYYEQYF.